Here is one T cell receptor (beta chain) with its context. This entry comes from a study of blood T cell repertoires in COVID-19. CDR1 SNHLY and CDR2 FYNNEI come from the germline V gene. The CDR3 loop spans 12 amino acids. V lost 4 bases and J lost 4, with 7 bases in between. Enrollees, 18 to 89 years old, lived in 24 US areas. TCRdb's copy holds only in-frame clones and misses some; the assay was immunoSEQ multiplex PCR. The data show about 410,000 clones, with 90% seen just once and roughly 0.66% held by the top ten. This clonotype originated in a man aged 18 to 30 who had recovered from COVID-19. The sequenced sample consisted of PBMCs or T cells enriched from blood (not recorded which). The chain links TRBV2 to TRBJ2-5; D gene uncertain. In nucleotides, the CDR3 is TGTGCCAGCAGTGTTGAGGTAGAGACCCAGTACTTC. This encodes CASSVEVETQYF.